This TCR beta chain was identified during a study of OX40 agonist ivuxolimab in advanced cancers. Looking at the study overall: Ivuxolimab, an antibody that agonizes OX40 (CD134), was administered to the patients.

The repertoire was sequenced with immunoSEQ multiplex PCR; TCRdb's copy has only in-frame clones and lacks some. The sample includes more than 85,000 clones, roughly 89% of them seen just once. At cycle 4 day 1, cycle 7 day 1, and baseline, blood was sampled. The CDR3 consists of 13 residues. The germline CDR1 and CDR2 sequences are LGHNT and FRNRAP. The V end lost 8 bases, the J end lost 0 bases, and 10 bases lay between the germline ends. This specimen consisted of CD4+ or CD8+ T cells sorted from blood, obtained in a trial of the OX40 agonist ivuxolimab. This TCR was recovered from an adult with an advanced solid tumor such as melanoma, head and neck, liver or kidney cancer. V is TRBV12-5 and J is TRBJ2-5, with D unclear. The CDR3 loop is CASSITDQETQYF. In DNA, the CDR3 is TGTGCTAGTTCTATTACAGACCAAGAGACCCAGTACTTC. The full variable domain, completed using reference TRBV12-5 and TRBJ2-5, is DARVTQTPRHKVTEMGQEVTMRCQPILGHNTVFWYRQTMMQGLELLAYFRNRAPLDDSGMPKDRFSAEMPDATLATLKIQPSEPRDSAVYFCASSITDQETQYFGPGTRLLVL.